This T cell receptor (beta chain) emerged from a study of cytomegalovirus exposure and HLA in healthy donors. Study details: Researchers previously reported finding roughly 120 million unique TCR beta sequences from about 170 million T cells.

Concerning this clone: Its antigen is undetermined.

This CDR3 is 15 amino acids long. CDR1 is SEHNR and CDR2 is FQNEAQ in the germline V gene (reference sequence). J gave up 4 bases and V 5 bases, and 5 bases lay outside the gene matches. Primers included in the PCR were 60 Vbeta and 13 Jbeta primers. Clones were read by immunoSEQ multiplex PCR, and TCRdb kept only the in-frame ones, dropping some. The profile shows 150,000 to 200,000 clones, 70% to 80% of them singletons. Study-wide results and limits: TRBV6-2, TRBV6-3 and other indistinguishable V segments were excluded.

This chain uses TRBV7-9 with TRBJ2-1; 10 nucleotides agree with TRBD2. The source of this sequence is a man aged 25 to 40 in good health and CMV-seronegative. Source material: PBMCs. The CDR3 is CASSPGLAAYNEQFF. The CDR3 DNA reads TGTGCCAGCAGCCCTGGACTAGCGGCATACAATGAGCAGTTCTTC.